What follows is one TCR beta chain and its context. The data were taken from a study of blood T cell repertoires in COVID-19. Whole-study context: Samples taken during acute and convalescent COVID-19 were collected in the United States, Italy and Spain.

Original handling: It was from reference gene primer amplification that nucleated cell counts were estimated. TCRdb's table, derived via immunoSEQ multiplex PCR, lists solely in-frame clones and lacks some. V and J calls plus clone size are reproduced from that table; the DNA served to infer D and trimming. This sample has 230,000 or so clones, with about 83% found just once. The sequenced material came from peripheral blood. The clonotype was recovered from a middle-aged man with active or convalescent COVID-19.

This CDR3 is CASSYNPGYGYTF. CDR3 sequence (DNA): TGTGCCAGCAGTTACAATCCAGGGTACGGCTACACCTTC. The chain couples TRBV6-2 or TRBV6-3 to TRBJ1-2, with D perhaps TRBD1 (5 bases). This CDR3 is built from 13 residues. Trimming stripped 2 bases from V and 8 bases from J, with 12 bases between. CDR1 is MNHEY, CDR2 SVGEGT, per germline.